The next 30 T cell receptor beta chains were all read from a single sample in a study of T cell responses to AZD1222 COVID-19 vaccine. Sequenced by immunoSEQ multiplex PCR; TCRdb stores in-frame clones only, minus some. The sample lists about 120,000 clones, roughly 90% seen once, with about 1.1% in the top ten. The starting material was peripheral blood, obtained on day 0 of AZD1222 vaccination. The receptor source for this set is an adult in good health.

The chain recombines TRBV6-6 with TRBJ2-7, with D unclear. Germline V lookup: CDR1 MNHNY, CDR2 SVGAGI (reference sequence). There are 12 residues in the CDR3. Trimming removed 6 bases from V and 7 bases from J, with 13 bases in between. The CDR3 sequence: CASRTTLSEQYF. For the CDR3, the DNA is TGTGCCAGCAGGACGACCCTGAGTGAGCAGTACTTC.

This sequence joins TRBV10-3 and TRBJ2-4; D is unresolved. The CDR3 spans 14 residues. V shed 2 bases and J shed 6 bases, with 11 bases lying between them. The germline gives CDR1 ENHRY, CDR2 SYGVKD. The CDR3 reads CAISELAGTNIQYF. As DNA, the CDR3 is TGTGCCATCAGTGAGCTCGCAGGCACAAACATTCAGTACTTC.

This chain links TRBV3-1 (or the pseudogene TRBV3-2) with TRBJ1-1; 7 bases line up with TRBD1. CDR3 length equals 13 residues. V lost 5 bases and J lost 5; bases outside the gene matches: 5. The germline gives CDR1 LGHDT, CDR2 YNNKEL (reference sequence). CDR3 in amino acids: CASSVTRGTEAFF. CDR3 bases: TGTGCCAGCAGCGTAACCAGGGGGACTGAAGCTTTCTTT.

The genes are TRBV9 and TRBJ2-2, with D hard to call. CDR3 size: 16 residues. V was trimmed by 4 bases and J by 7 bases, leaving 20 bases between them. CDR1 SGDLS and CDR2 YYNGEE come from the germline V gene. The CDR3 coding sequence is TGTGCCAGCAGCCCCCGTAGGCGGCTATTCGGCGGGGAGCTGTTTTTT. It is translated as CASSPRRRLFGGELFF.

The chain combines TRBV11-3 with TRBJ2-2; 8 positions agree with TRBD2. The germline CDR1 and CDR2 sequences are SGHNT and YENEEA. This CDR3 has 16 residues. The J segment lost 6 bases and the V segment lost 0 bases, leaving 6 bases of the junction unmatched. Here the CDR3 DNA reads TGTGCCAGCAGCTTAGATTGGAGCGGGAGCTCCGGGGAGCTGTTTTTT. It translates to CASSLDWSGSSGELFF. The whole variable domain, filled in from reference TRBV11-3 and TRBJ2-2, reads EAGVVQSPRYKIIEKKQPVAFWCNPISGHNTLYWYLQNLGQGPELLIRYENEEAVDDSQLPKDRFSAERLKGVDSTLKIQPAELGDSAVYLCASSLDWSGSSGELFFGEGSRLTVL.

The genes are TRBV13 and TRBJ2-1; D is perhaps TRBD2 (5 bases). The germline gives CDR1 PRHDT, CDR2 FYEKMQ (reference sequence). Trimming removed 5 bases from V and 3 bases from J, with 14 bases in between. The CDR3 extends over 15 amino acids. DNA of the CDR3: TGTGCCAGCAGCAACGGACTTTCCTTCTACAATGAGCAGTTCTTC. It translates to CASSNGLSFYNEQFF.

The chain uses TRBV15 and TRBJ1-2, with D possibly matching TRBD1 (5 bases). Germline V gives CDR1 LNHNV, CDR2 YYDKDF (reference sequence). Trimming cost V 9 bases and J 4 bases, with 18 bases left between them. The CDR3 covers 14 residues. This CDR3 is CATQRDRSIYGYTF. Here the CDR3 DNA reads TGTGCCACTCAACGGGACCGCTCTATCTATGGCTACACCTTC.

The chain uses TRBV30 and TRBJ2-5; D is undetermined. Per germline, CDR1 GTSNPN and CDR2 SVGIG (reference sequence). Trimming removed 2 bases from V and 4 bases from J, with 14 bases in between. The CDR3 totals 14 residues. CDR3 DNA sequence: TGTGCCTGGAGTATTACGGGCTGGCGAGAGACCCAGTACTTC. Amino acids: CAWSITGWRETQYF.

This sequence joins TRBV19 and TRBJ2-1; D ambiguous. The CDR3 length is 16 residues. V lost 4 bases to trimming and J lost 3 bases, with 16 bases between them. In germline, CDR1 is LNHDA, CDR2 SQIVND (reference sequence). CDR3 DNA sequence: TGTGCCAGTAGTAGGCAGGCCCACACCGACTACAATGAGCAGTTCTTC. Its translation is CASSRQAHTDYNEQFF.

This chain uses TRBV5-1 with TRBJ2-5; D may be TRBD2 (5 bases). CDR1 is SGHRS and CDR2 is YFSETQ in the germline V gene. This CDR3 has 14 residues. V was pared by 1 base and J by 5 bases, with 12 bases between. This CDR3 is CASSLMSSLETQYF. Written as DNA, the CDR3 is TGCGCCAGCAGCTTGATGTCTAGCTTGGAGACCCAGTACTTC. Using reference TRBV5-1 and TRBJ2-5 for the parts outside the CDR3, the full variable domain is KAGVTQTPRYLIKTRGQQVTLSCSPISGHRSVSWYQQTPGQGLQFLFEYFSETQRNKGNFPGRFSGRQFSNSRSEMNVSTLELGDSALYLCASSLMSSLETQYFGPGTRLLVL.

This clone came up a few times. The J gene is TRBJ2-2, the V gene TRBV5-1; possible D gene TRBD2, 6 bases. From germline, CDR1 is SGHRS and CDR2 YFSETQ. The length of the CDR3 is 14 residues. V gave up 4 bases and J gave up 6 bases, with 13 bases separating them. The CDR3 sequence is CASSVVSGAGELFF. The CDR3 DNA reads as TGCGCCAGCAGCGTCGTGTCGGGGGCCGGGGAGCTGTTTTTT. Together with reference TRBV5-1 and TRBJ2-2, the CDR3 gives the full variable domain: KAGVTQTPRYLIKTRGQQVTLSCSPISGHRSVSWYQQTPGQGLQFLFEYFSETQRNKGNFPGRFSGRQFSNSRSEMNVSTLELGDSALYLCASSVVSGAGELFFGEGSRLTVL.

This chain joins TRBV9 and TRBJ1-2; D is uncertain. Germline V gives CDR1 SGDLS, CDR2 YYNGEE. CDR3 length equals 13 residues. Trimming took off 0 bases at V and 8 bases at J, with 11 bases between the two ends. The CDR3 sequence is CASSVARAGGYTF. CDR3 coding DNA: TGTGCCAGCAGCGTAGCCCGGGCTGGGGGCTACACCTTC.

The chain combines TRBV9 with TRBJ2-3, with TRBD2 matching 9 bases. Unmatched junction bases numbered 5, after V lost 0 bases and J lost 3 bases. CDR1 and CDR2 (germline): SGDLS, YYNGEE. CDR3 length equals 16 residues. CDR3 coding DNA: TGTGCCAGCAGCGTAGGGCTAGCGGGATTGACAGATACGCAGTATTTT. It codes for CASSVGLAGLTDTQYF.

V and J are TRBV2 and TRBJ2-7, with TRBD1 identical over 9 bases. Germline-derived CDR1 and CDR2 are SNHLY and FYNNEI. Trimming took 1 base from V and 2 from J; bases not matched to a gene: 3. The CDR3 runs to 15 residues. CDR3 DNA: TGTGCCAGCAGTGAAGGTTGGGACAGGGCCTACGAGCAGTACTTC. Its translation is CASSEGWDRAYEQYF.

The CDR3 reads CASGGVTEAFF. CDR3 nucleotide sequence: TGTGCCAGCGGCGGGGTCACTGAAGCTTTCTTT. The chain employs TRBV3-1 (or the pseudogene TRBV3-2) and TRBJ1-1, with unresolved D. Germline CDR1 is LGHDT and CDR2 is YNNKEL (reference sequence). This CDR3 comprises 11 residues. Trimming left V 8 bases short and J 4 bases short, with 8 bases between.

V usage is TRBV7-3 and J usage is TRBJ2-2, with D possibly called TRBD1 or TRBD2 (5 bases each). This CDR3 region has 14 residues. The germline V gene encodes CDR1 SGHTA and CDR2 FQGTGA. Trimming took off 4 bases at V and 2 bases at J, with 8 bases between the two ends. The CDR3, as DNA: TGTGCCAGCAGCTCGGGACCAAACACCGGGGAGCTGTTTTTT. As protein: CASSSGPNTGELFF.

The J gene is TRBJ1-1, the V gene TRBV5-1, with D perhaps matching TRBD1 (6 bases). Germline V lookup: CDR1 SGHRS, CDR2 YFSETQ. The CDR3 totals 13 residues. V was shortened by 4 bases and J by 1 base, with 8 bases between the two germline ends. CDR3 in amino acids: CASSRQENTEAFF. CDR3 coding DNA: TGCGCCAGCAGCCGACAGGAGAACACTGAAGCTTTCTTT.

The V and J genes are TRBV10-2 and TRBJ2-7; D is ambiguous. Trimming shortened V by 3 bases and J by 1 base, and 13 bases separated the two germline ends. The length of the CDR3 is 15 residues. In germline, CDR1 is WSHSY, CDR2 SAAADI. CDR3: CASSDFRGVSYEQYF. The CDR3 region has the DNA TGCGCCAGCAGTGATTTTCGCGGAGTATCCTACGAGCAGTACTTC.

The chain has TRBV6-5 and TRBJ2-7; TRBD1 matches at 7 bases. Germline trimming cut 5 bases from V and 4 bases from J; bases unmatched to any gene: 8. This CDR3 region has 14 residues. CDR1 and CDR2 from the germline V gene are MNHEY and SVGAGI. CDR3 protein: CASSTPDRLYEQYF. CDR3 bases: TGTGCCAGCAGTACGCCGGACAGGTTGTACGAGCAGTACTTC.

A word on this clone: Distinct nucleotide sequences in the sample also encode this CDR3. The CDR3 loop is CASSQARGGYTF. For the CDR3, the DNA is TGTGCCAGCAGCCAAGCCAGGGGAGGCTACACCTTC. The chain carries TRBV3-1 (or the pseudogene TRBV3-2) and TRBJ1-2, with D perhaps TRBD1 (6 bases). This CDR3 region has 12 residues. CDR1 and CDR2 from the germline V gene are LGHDT and YNNKEL (reference sequence). Trimming cost V 1 base and J 8 bases, with 8 bases left between them.

The chain is built from TRBV19 and TRBJ2-7; possible D gene TRBD1, 5 bases. Germline values: CDR1 LNHDA, CDR2 SQIVND (reference sequence). This CDR3 region has 16 residues. V was clipped by 8 bases and J by 2 bases, with 22 bases between them. The CDR3 region has the DNA TGTGCCAGTGGGCGGACACCTACACTTCCTACCTACGAGCAGTACTTC. Translating it yields CASGRTPTLPTYEQYF.

The chain links TRBV27 to TRBJ1-2; D is uncertain. CDR3 length: 12 amino acids. Trimming removed 6 bases at V and 5 bases at J, with 10 bases between. The V gene's germline CDR1 is MNHEY and CDR2 SMNVEV (reference sequence). The CDR3 spells CASRQEPYGYTF. In DNA, the CDR3 is TGTGCCAGCAGGCAGGAGCCTTATGGCTACACCTTC.

Here the CDR3 reads CASSEGEEYYGYTF. In DNA form, the CDR3 reads TGTGCCAGCAGTGAGGGGGAGGAGTACTATGGCTACACCTTC. The rearrangement joins TRBV6-1 to TRBJ1-2, with D possibly being TRBD1 (5 bases). The germline V and J ends were trimmed by 3 bases and 3 bases, with 11 bases remaining between them. The CDR3 length is 14 residues. Looked up from germline, CDR1 is MNHNS and CDR2 is SASEGT.

V usage is TRBV7-9 and J usage is TRBJ1-6; no firm D call. V lost 5 bases and J 10 bases, leaving 18 bases between the germline ends. Germline lookup yields CDR1 SEHNR and CDR2 FQNEAQ (reference sequence). The CDR3 loop spans 15 amino acids. This chain's CDR3 is CASSSHARGGSPLHF. CDR3 coding DNA: TGTGCCAGCAGCAGCCACGCCCGGGGAGGGTCACCCCTCCACTTT.

The chain combines TRBV11-2 with TRBJ2-1; 8 positions agree with TRBD2. This CDR3 region has 16 residues. Germline-derived CDR1 and CDR2 are SGHAT and FQNNGV. J was trimmed by 4 bases and V by 3 bases; bases with no gene match: 8. The chain's CDR3 is CASSFLLAETYNEQFF. CDR3 nucleotides: TGTGCCAGCAGCTTCCTACTAGCGGAAACTTACAATGAGCAGTTCTTC.

J is TRBJ2-2 and V is TRBV18, with 9 bases that match TRBD1. Germline V CDR1 and CDR2: KGHSH, LQKENI. V trimming: 4 bases; J trimming: 4 bases; junction bases outside the gene matches: 7. The CDR3 has 16 residues. The CDR3 region has the DNA TGTGCCAGCTCACTAGCCGACAGGGGGATCACCGGGGAGCTGTTTTTT. The encoded protein is CASSLADRGITGELFF.

V and J are TRBV6-2 or TRBV6-3 and TRBJ2-1, with 12 bases lining up with TRBD2. Germline V lookup: CDR1 MNHEY, CDR2 SVGEGT. There are 15 residues in the CDR3. Unmatched junction bases numbered 4, after V lost 5 bases and J lost 5 bases. CDR3 amino acids: CASSPRLAGDNEQFF. CDR3 sequence (DNA): TGTGCCAGCAGTCCCCGACTAGCGGGAGACAATGAGCAGTTCTTC.

CDR3 nucleotides: TGTGCCACCAGCAGTCATAGACTAGCGGGTCAAGAGACCCAGTACTTC. Translated: CATSSHRLAGQETQYF. This sequence joins TRBV15 and TRBJ2-5; 10 positions agree with TRBD2. Trimming cost V 3 bases and J 2 bases; bases outside gene matches: 6. This CDR3 contains 16 residues. The germline CDR1 and CDR2 sequences are LNHNV and YYDKDF (reference sequence).

This rearrangement joins TRBV6-1 to TRBJ2-6, with TRBD1 matching over 8 bases. V shed 2 bases and J 4 bases; nucleotides not matched to a gene: 7. CDR3 size: 17 residues. Germline assignment: CDR1 MNHNS and CDR2 SASEGT. The chain's CDR3 is CASSEKDRAFGANVLTF. CDR3 DNA sequence: TGTGCCAGCAGTGAAAAGGACAGGGCATTCGGGGCCAACGTCCTGACTTTC.

The chain joins TRBV6-2 or TRBV6-3 to TRBJ1-2; 8 bases match TRBD1. CDR1 and CDR2 from the germline V gene are MNHEY and SVGEGT. The CDR3 runs 15 residues. Losses at the gene ends were 2 bases for V and 7 bases for J; bases not matched to a gene: 9. The CDR3 is CASSYRGTGWGGYTF. The DNA of the CDR3 is TGTGCCAGCAGTTACAGGGGGACAGGCTGGGGTGGCTACACCTTC.